The entry below describes one TCR beta chain. The TCRbeta library incorporated unique molecular identifiers. TCRdb re-called the PCR reads through MiXCR, storing one row per CDR3 protein. Found here are some 500,000 distinct CDR3 sequences, 30% to 35% of them singletons; the top ten hold around 2.3%. Per the germline V gene, CDR1 is SQVTM and CDR2 is ANQGSEA. The CDR3 runs 12 residues. V lost 5 bases and J 3 bases, leaving 11 bases between the germline ends. These data come from a study of T-cell reconstitution after alpha-beta-depleted transplantation in children. This clonotype originated in a human donor who donated a stem cell graft to a child with aplastic anemia. This material consisted of PBMCs from the stem cell graft donor, taken from the stem cell graft. The J gene is TRBJ2-7, the V gene TRBV29-1, with a tentative D call TRBD1 (6 bases). The CDR3 nucleotides are TGCAGCGTTTCGGACAGAAACTACGAGCAGTACGTC. Translated: CSVSDRNYEQYV.